Sequencing of this TCR beta chain was carried out in a study of lymphopenia after photon versus proton radiotherapy. The study's findings and limits: Survival link was tested only in deceased patients; proton benefit remains a possibility.

This CDR3 is 17 amino acids long. CDR1 SEHNR and CDR2 FQNEAQ come from the germline V gene (reference sequence). The V and J ends lost 5 bases and 1 base, in that order; junction bases with no gene match: 7. Of note for this clone: Antigen unknown.

Sequenced by immunoSEQ multiplex PCR; TCRdb stores in-frame clones only, minus some. The table has 67,000 or so clones, around 87% seen once; the top ten hold roughly a tenth. The TCR originated in a man older than 75 with esophageal cancer. Sequenced material: peripheral blood, taken from a patient treated with proton-based radiotherapy. The rearrangement links TRBV7-9 to TRBJ2-4; 11 nucleotides align to TRBD2. The CDR3 loop is CASSPELAGVAKNIQYF. The CDR3 region has the DNA TGTGCCAGCAGCCCCGAACTAGCGGGAGTGGCCAAAAACATTCAGTACTTC.